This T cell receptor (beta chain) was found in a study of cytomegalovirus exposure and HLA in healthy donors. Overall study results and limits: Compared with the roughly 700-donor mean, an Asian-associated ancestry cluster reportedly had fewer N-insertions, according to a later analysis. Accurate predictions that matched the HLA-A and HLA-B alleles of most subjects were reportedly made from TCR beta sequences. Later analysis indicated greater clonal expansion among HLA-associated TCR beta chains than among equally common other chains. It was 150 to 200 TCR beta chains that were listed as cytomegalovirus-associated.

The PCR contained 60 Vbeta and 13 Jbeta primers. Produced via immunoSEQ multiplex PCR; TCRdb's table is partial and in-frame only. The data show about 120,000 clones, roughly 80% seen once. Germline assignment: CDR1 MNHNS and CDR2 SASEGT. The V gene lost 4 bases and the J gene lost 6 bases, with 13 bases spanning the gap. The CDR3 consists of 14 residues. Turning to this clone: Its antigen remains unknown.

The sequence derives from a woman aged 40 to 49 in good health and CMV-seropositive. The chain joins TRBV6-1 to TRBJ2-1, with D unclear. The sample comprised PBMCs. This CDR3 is CASSATSAVNEQFF. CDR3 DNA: TGTGCCAGCAGTGCAACCTCGGCGGTCAATGAGCAGTTCTTC.